This T cell receptor (beta chain) comes out of a study of blood T cells in healthy people across ages (dated by TCRdb to the mid-2010s). Study-level background: In model experiments, template switching captured about one uniquely barcoded TCR beta cDNA molecule for every two T cells. The study analyzed two additional independent replicas of 1 million unique cDNA reads from the same blood draw for two donors, one aged 18 to 29 and one aged 80 or older. To track age-related changes in TCR beta repertoire diversity, the study relied on deep sequencing normalized with unique cDNA molecular identifiers. The donors were split into four age groups: young (average about 15 years), middle-aged (about 40), aged (more than 60) and long-lived (roughly 77). Points the paper makes about the study in general: Estimates of total diversity based on one million sequenced T cells were regarded as lower bounds and as underestimates. As age increased, observed TCR beta diversity per million T cells dropped in a roughly linear way, and a significant reduction was already evident by age about 40. There was a strong correlation between observed TCR beta diversity and the percentage of naive T cells measured by flow cytometry. Bulk unsorted PBMC profiling prevented conclusive comparison of naive and antigen-experienced compartments. Because donor CMV infection status was unknown, age-related changes in expanded clonotypes were potentially confounded. The long-lived group showed more naive CD4+ T cells, fewer expanded clones and increased TCR diversity than the aged group, suggesting age selection.

The donors were roughly 40 Caucasian individuals from Russia, aged roughly 6 to 100 years, who were systemically healthy. Ten milliliters of peripheral blood were drawn from each donor into EDTA-treated Vacutainer tubes. Ficoll-Paque density-gradient centrifugation was used to isolate PBMCs, with at least 6.5 million per sample. Trizol reagent was used to extract total RNA from the PBMCs, yielding at least 5.5 micrograms per sample. For every donor, an aliquot of PBMCs went through flow cytometry to measure the percentages of naive CD45RAhigh/CD27high T cells. For this clonotype: It lacks a known antigen. Base qualities were left out, and no much larger clone turns up one base away.

Its CDR3 holds 17 amino acids, cysteine through phenylalanine. The entry retains the CDR3 DNA only, 51 bases that are in frame from base 1. V is clipped by 0 bases and J by 6 bases, and the sequence between their germline boundaries is 19 bases long. The germline V gene provides CDR1 MGHRA and CDR2 YSYEKL. The library was obtained by 5' RACE. Sequencing was carried out with an Illumina HiSeq 2500. A second about 7 to 12 cycle PCR used a sample-barcoded 5' primer and a J-beta primer mix. A template-switch 5' adaptor carrying 12 random nucleotides introduced a unique molecular identifier onto each TCR beta cDNA molecule. At least 3 million CDR3-containing paired-end reads were obtained from each sample. The Mint cDNA synthesis kit, primed by a TRBC-specific oligonucleotide, was used to synthesize first-strand cDNA from all RNA. All cDNA was treated with uracil-DNA glycosylase and then went through a first 18-cycle PCR with the universal primers M1SS and BC2_uni_R. The original pipeline was this. Each sample was normalized by randomly selecting 1 million high-quality reads, each carrying a distinct molecular identifier. Instead of being binned into consensus sequences, reads that shared molecular identifiers were thrown out. MiTCR, run with a Q25 quality threshold and the strictest error-elimination algorithm, handled CDR3 identification, clonotype clustering and error correction. A nonparametric unseen species model with Euler transformation was used to estimate lower-bound total TCR beta diversity. Using fastp at Q25 and MiXCR, TCRdb reprocessed the public reads and kept productive beta chains. Each CDR3 protein appears once, grouped with its most common genes and DNA. These V and J calls derive from TCRdb rather than the authors' analysis. A total of around 990,000 distinct CDR3 sequences appear in this sample, around 25% of them only once. Around 0.75% of the sample is held by the ten biggest clonotypes.

The same specimen was also included in a second study, on T cells of mothers and their children. Taken from the second paper: Nine systemically healthy Caucasian individuals served as donors, namely three mothers together with their six children. cDNA synthesis used all of the extracted RNA, with around 1.4 ug of RNA in each 15 ul reaction. In the second PCR, the M1S primer introduced both the sample barcodes and 2-4 random nucleotides. Over 9.5 million TCR beta CDR3 reads were obtained for each mother, and 2.5 million to 3 million reads were obtained for each child. Thymic selection similarly shapes TCR recombination output in related and unrelated pairs, with minor effect from inherited differences. Normalized repertoire overlap was always slightly but never significantly higher in related than unrelated mother-child pairs. No persistent microchimeric T cell clones were detected, at a sensitivity of roughly 100 clones per million clonotypes. Deep NGS was used in the study to compare the TCR beta repertoires of mothers and children and to look for features that separate related mother-child pairs from unrelated individuals. On average, the children were roughly 11 +/- 4 years old, while the mothers were 40 +/- 4 years old. After adapter ligation with NEBNext reagents, the libraries were sequenced on Illumina HiSeq 2000 with 100+100 nt paired-end reads. To prevent cross-contamination, the mother and child libraries were prepared one month apart and sequenced in separate runs. Each donor had between roughly 500,000 and 2,200,000 distinct TCR beta clonotypes identified. Naive TCR beta clonotypes were estimated from low-frequency clonotypes matched to each donor's FACS-determined naive share, without sorting.

The source of this sequence is a girl aged 2-15 years in good health. This chain is built from TRBV4-1 and TRBJ2-3; matching of 6 bases hints at TRBD2 as the D gene. Sample: blood. The DNA sequence is as follows: TGCGCCAGCAGCCAAGAAGTGGTTAGGGGAGGTGCGGATACGCAGTATTTT. This encodes CASSQEVVRGGADTQYF.